In this sample, the clone carrying this TCR beta chain turned up a few times. What it binds is not known. TCRdb passed the RT-PCR reads through MiXCR, listing each CDR3 protein once. This sample has about 310,000 distinct CDR3 sequences; approximately 23% occur once, and the top ten carry about a tenth. The CDR3 runs to 12 residues. Trimming pared 10 bases from V and 0 bases from J, leaving 9 bases between. This sample stems from a study of response to subunit inactivated influenza vaccine. Overall study findings and caveats: Authors suggested each seasonal influenza vaccination recruits few new T cells.

This rearrangement joins TRBV12-3 or TRBV12-4 to TRBJ1-1; D is unclear. This specimen was PBMCs from blood, taken about 20 months after vaccination. The clonotype was recovered from a man aged 50-75 years who received an inactivated influenza vaccine. The CDR3 nucleotides are TGTGCCAACCACGTGGTGAACACTGAAGCTTTCTTT. Translation gives CANHVVNTEAFF.